The sequence of this T cell receptor beta chain was determined in a study of blood T cells in healthy people across ages. This clonotype was recorded many times. It was with a sample-barcoded 5' primer and a J-beta primer mix that a second PCR of about 7 to 12 cycles was run. Individual samples furnished no less than 3 million CDR3-containing paired-end reads apiece. TCRdb re-derived calls from the 5' RACE reads in MiXCR, one entry per CDR3 protein. The data hold roughly 1,700,000 distinct CDR3 sequences, with 28% observed a single time. The people who gave samples were healthy Caucasians from Russia, aged about 6 to 100. Every sample yielded at least 6.5 million isolated PBMCs. No fewer than 5.5 micrograms of total RNA were isolated from every sample. This CDR3 spans 14 amino acids. Trimming took 6 bases from V and 10 from J; bases not matched to a gene: 12. Germline CDR1 reads DFQATT; CDR2 reads SNEGSKA (reference sequence).

This TCR was recovered from a woman aged 25-40 years in good health. Sequenced input: blood. The chain has TRBV20-1 and TRBJ2-7; 13 positions match TRBD2. The CDR3, as DNA: TGCAGTGCGACGAACCCGGGACTAGCGGGATGTCAGTACTTC. Encoded protein: CSATNPGLAGCQYF.